Listed below are T cell receptor beta chains from one sample, sequenced in a study of blood T cell repertoires in COVID-19. Measured with immunoSEQ multiplex PCR; TCRdb has only the in-frame clones, and not every one. This sample has 250,000 to 350,000 clones, with roughly 90% found just once. The material sequenced was peripheral blood. These receptors all come from a woman aged 50 to 65 with active or convalescent COVID-19. Each CDR3 is given with its conserved first and last residue. Fields, in order: V gene, clone size, D gene, J gene, CDR3 DNA, CDR3 protein. A D gene is named only where the DNA matches it firmly. Not every row has a clone size; where given, it reads once, few, many or a size class.

V gene: TRBV28
clone size: .
D gene: .
J gene: TRBJ2-3
CDR3 DNA: TGTGCCAGCAGACCACCCGCGGGTAGCGGCACAGATACGCAGTATTTT
CDR3 protein: CASRPPAGSGTDTQYF

V gene: TRBV5-1
clone size: .
D gene: .
J gene: TRBJ2-3
CDR3 DNA: TGCGCCAGCAGCTTGGCCAGTCATGGCACAGATACGCAGTATTTT
CDR3 protein: CASSLASHGTDTQYF

V gene: TRBV28
clone size: .
D gene: TRBD2
J gene: TRBJ2-2
CDR3 DNA: TGTGCCAGCGGGTTGGCGGGAGCCACCGGGGAGCTGTTTTTT
CDR3 protein: CASGLAGATGELFF

V gene: TRBV30
clone size: few
D gene: TRBD1
J gene: TRBJ1-1
CDR3 DNA: TGTGCCTGGAGAGGACAGGGGAACACTGAAGCTTTCTTT
CDR3 protein: CAWRGQGNTEAFF

V gene: TRBV5-1
clone size: .
D gene: .
J gene: TRBJ1-3
CDR3 DNA: TGCGCCAGCAGCTTAGTGGAGTCTGGAAACACCATATATTTT
CDR3 protein: CASSLVESGNTIYF

V gene: TRBV19
clone size: few
D gene: .
J gene: TRBJ1-5
CDR3 DNA: TGTGCGGCATCGGGGAATCGGGATCAGCCCCAGCATTTT
CDR3 protein: CAASGNRDQPQHF

V gene: TRBV7-9
clone size: .
D gene: .
J gene: TRBJ2-6
CDR3 DNA: TGTGCCAGCAGCTTTACGGGGTCTGGGGCCAACGTCCTGACTTTC
CDR3 protein: CASSFTGSGANVLTF

V gene: TRBV29-1
clone size: .
D gene: .
J gene: TRBJ2-2
CDR3 DNA: TGCAGCGTTGAAACGACTGTCGGGGAGCTGTTTTTT
CDR3 protein: CSVETTVGELFF

V gene: TRBV3-1/TRBV3-2
clone size: .
D gene: TRBD1
J gene: TRBJ2-4
CDR3 DNA: TGTGCCAGCAGCCACCCGTCCGGGACAGTAAACATTCAGTACTTC
CDR3 protein: CASSHPSGTVNIQYF

V gene: TRBV5-5
clone size: once
D gene: .
J gene: TRBJ2-7
CDR3 DNA: TGTGCCAGCAGCTTGGGACGGGGATTCTACGAGCAGTACTTC
CDR3 protein: CASSLGRGFYEQYF

V gene: TRBV7-2
clone size: .
D gene: .
J gene: TRBJ1-4
CDR3 DNA: TGTGCCAGCACCTATAGGAGGGGGGGTCTGAATGAAAAACTGTTTTTT
CDR3 protein: CASTYRRGGLNEKLFF

V gene: TRBV27
clone size: .
D gene: .
J gene: TRBJ1-4
CDR3 DNA: TGTGCCAGCAGGGACGGACTCTACGAAAAACTGTTTTTT
CDR3 protein: CASRDGLYEKLFF